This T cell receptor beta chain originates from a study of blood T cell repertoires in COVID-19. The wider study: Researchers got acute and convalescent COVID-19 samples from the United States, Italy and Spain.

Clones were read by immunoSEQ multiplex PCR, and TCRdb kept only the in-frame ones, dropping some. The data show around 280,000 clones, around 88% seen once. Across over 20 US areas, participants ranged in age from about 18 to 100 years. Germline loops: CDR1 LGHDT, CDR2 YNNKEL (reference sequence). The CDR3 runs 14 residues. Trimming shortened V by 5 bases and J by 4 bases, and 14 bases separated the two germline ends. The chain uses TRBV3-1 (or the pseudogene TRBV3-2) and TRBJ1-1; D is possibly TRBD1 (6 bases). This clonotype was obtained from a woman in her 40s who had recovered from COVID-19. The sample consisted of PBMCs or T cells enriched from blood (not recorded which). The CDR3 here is CASSASQGSTEAFF. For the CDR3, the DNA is TGTGCCAGCAGCGCCTCACAGGGAAGCACTGAAGCTTTCTTT.